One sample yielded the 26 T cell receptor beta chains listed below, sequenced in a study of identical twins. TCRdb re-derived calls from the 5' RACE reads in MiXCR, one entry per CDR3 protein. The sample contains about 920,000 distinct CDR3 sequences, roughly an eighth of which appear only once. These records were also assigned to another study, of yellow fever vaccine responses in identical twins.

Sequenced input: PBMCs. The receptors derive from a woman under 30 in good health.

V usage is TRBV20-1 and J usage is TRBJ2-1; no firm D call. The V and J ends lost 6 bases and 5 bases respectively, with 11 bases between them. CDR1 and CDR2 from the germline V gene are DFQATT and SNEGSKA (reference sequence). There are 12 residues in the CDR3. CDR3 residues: CSAPPQHNEQFF. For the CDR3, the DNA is TGCAGTGCCCCGCCACAGCACAATGAGCAGTTCTTC.

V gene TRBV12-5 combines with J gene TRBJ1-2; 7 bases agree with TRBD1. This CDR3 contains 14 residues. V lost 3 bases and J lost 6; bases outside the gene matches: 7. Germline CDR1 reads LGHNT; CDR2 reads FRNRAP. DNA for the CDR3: TGTGCTAGTGGTTTCCCCGGGACAGCCAATGGCTACACCTTC. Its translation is CASGFPGTANGYTF.

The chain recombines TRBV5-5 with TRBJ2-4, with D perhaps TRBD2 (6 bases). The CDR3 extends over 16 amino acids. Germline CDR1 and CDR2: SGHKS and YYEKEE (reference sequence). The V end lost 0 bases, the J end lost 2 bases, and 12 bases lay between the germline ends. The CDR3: CASSLEGGGTKNIQYF. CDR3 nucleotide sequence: TGTGCCAGCAGCTTGGAGGGAGGAGGTACCAAAAACATTCAGTACTTC.

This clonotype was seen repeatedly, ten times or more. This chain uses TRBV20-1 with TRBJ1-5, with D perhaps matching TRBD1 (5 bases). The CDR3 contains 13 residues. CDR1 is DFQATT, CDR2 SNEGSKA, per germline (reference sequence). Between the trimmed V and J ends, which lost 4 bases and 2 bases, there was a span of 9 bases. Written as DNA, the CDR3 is TGCAGTGCTAATGTGGGGGGCAATCAGCCCCAGCATTTT. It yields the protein CSANVGGNQPQHF.

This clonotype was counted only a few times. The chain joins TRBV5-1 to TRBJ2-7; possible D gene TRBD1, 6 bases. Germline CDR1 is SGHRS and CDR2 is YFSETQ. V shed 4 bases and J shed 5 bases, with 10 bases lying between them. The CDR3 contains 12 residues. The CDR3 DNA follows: TGCGCCAGCAGCGCGACAGGACACGAGCAGTACTTC. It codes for CASSATGHEQYF.

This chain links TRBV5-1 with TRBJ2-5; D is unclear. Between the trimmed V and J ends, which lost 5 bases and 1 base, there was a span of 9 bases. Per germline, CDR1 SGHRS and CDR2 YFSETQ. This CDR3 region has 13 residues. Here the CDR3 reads CASRVNSQETQYF. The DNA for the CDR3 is TGCGCCAGCAGAGTTAACAGCCAAGAGACCCAGTACTTC.

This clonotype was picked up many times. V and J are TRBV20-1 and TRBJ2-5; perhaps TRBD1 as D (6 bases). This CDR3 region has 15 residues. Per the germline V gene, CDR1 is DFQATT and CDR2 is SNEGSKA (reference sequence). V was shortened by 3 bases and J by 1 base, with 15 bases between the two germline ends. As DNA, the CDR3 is TGCAGTGCTAGGGCGGACAGACTTATCCAAGAGACCCAGTACTTC. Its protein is CSARADRLIQETQYF.

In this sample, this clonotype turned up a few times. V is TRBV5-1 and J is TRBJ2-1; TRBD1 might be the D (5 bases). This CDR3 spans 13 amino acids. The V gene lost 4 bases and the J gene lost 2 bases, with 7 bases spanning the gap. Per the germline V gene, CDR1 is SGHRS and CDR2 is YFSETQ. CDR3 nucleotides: TGCGCCAGCAGCATACAGGCCTACAATGAGCAGTTCTTC. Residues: CASSIQAYNEQFF.

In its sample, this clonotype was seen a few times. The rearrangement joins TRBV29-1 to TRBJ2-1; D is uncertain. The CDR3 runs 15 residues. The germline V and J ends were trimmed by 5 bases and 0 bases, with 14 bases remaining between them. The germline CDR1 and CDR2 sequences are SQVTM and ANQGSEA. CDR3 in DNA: TGCAGCGTTATTGGGGTTCCCAGCTCCTACAATGAGCAGTTCTTC. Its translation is CSVIGVPSSYNEQFF.

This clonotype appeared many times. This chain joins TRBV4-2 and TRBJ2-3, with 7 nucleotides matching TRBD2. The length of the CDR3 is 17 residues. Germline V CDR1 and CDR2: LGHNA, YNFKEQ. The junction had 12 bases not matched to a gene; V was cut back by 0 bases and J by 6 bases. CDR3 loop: CASSQDFSGSSLDTQYF. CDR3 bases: TGTGCCAGCAGCCAAGATTTTAGCGGGTCGAGTTTGGATACGCAGTATTTT.

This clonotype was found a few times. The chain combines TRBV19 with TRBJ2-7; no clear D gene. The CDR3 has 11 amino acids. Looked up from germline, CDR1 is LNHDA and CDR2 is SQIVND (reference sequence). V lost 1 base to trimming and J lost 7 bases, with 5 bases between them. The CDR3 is CASSIGLEQYF. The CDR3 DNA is TGTGCCAGTAGTATAGGGCTAGAGCAGTACTTC.

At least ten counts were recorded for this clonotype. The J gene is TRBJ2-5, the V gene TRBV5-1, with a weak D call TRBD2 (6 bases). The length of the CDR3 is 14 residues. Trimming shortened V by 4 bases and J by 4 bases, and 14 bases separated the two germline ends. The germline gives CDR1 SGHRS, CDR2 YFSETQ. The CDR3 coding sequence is TGCGCCAGCAGCGTAAACGGGGGTCGAGAGACCCAGTACTTC. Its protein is CASSVNGGRETQYF.

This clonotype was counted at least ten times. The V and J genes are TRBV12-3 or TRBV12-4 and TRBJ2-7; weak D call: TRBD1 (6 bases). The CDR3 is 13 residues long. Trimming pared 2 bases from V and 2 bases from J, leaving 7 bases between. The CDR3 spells CASSLNRAYEQYF. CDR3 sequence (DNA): TGTGCCAGCAGTTTAAACAGGGCCTACGAGCAGTACTTC.

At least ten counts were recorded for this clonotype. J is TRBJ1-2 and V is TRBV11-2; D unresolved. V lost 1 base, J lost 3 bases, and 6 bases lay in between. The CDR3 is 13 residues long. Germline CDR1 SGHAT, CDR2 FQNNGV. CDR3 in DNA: TGTGCCAGCAGCTTAGCACCGGACTATGGCTACACCTTC. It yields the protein CASSLAPDYGYTF.

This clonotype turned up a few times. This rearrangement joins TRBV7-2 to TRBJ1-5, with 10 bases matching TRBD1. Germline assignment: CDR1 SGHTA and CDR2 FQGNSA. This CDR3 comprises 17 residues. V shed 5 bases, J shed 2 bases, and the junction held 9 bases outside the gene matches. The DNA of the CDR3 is TGTGCCAGCAGCCCCGGATTAGGGACAGGGGGCAATCAGCCCCAGCATTTT. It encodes CASSPGLGTGGNQPQHF.

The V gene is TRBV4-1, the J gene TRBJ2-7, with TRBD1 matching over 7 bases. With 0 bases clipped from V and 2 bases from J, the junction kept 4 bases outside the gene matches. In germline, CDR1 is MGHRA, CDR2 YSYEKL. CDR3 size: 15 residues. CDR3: CASSQERGPTYEQYV. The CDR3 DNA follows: TGCGCCAGCAGCCAAGAGAGGGGGCCCACCTACGAGCAGTACGTC.

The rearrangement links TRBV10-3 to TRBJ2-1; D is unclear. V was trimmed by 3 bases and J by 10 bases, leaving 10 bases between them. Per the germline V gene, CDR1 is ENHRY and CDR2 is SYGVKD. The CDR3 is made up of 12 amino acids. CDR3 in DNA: TGTGCCATCAGTGACTACGGGCAGGAGCAGTTCTTC. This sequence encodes CAISDYGQEQFF.

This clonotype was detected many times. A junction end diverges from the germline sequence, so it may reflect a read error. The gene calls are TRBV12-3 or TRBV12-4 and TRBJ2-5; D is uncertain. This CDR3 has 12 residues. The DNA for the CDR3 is TGTGCCAGCAGTTTAGCGCCTGGTCTAGTGGACTTC. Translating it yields CASSLAPGLVDF.

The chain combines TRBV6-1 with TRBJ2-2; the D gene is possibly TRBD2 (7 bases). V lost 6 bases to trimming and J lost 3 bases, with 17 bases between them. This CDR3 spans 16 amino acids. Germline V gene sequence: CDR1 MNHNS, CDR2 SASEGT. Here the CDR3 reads CASRRFRGADTGELFF. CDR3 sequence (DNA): TGTGCCAGCAGACGATTTCGGGGGGCGGACACCGGGGAGCTGTTTTTT.

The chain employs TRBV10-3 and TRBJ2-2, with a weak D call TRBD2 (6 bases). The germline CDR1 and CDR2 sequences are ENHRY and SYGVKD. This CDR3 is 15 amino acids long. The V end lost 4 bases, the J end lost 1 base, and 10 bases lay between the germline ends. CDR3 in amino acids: CAISVGSGNTGELFF. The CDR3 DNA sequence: TGTGCCATCAGTGTTGGTAGCGGGAACACCGGGGAGCTGTTTTTT.

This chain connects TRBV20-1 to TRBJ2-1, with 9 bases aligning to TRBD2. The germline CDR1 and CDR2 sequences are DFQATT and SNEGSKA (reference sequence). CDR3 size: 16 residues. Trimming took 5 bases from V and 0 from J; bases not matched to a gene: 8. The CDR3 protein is CSAPTISGSSYNEQFF. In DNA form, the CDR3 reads TGCAGTGCTCCCACTATTAGCGGGAGCTCCTACAATGAGCAGTTCTTC.

The CDR3 here is CASSPAWRDGKETQYF. CDR3 sequence (DNA): TGTGCCAGCAGCCCCGCTTGGAGGGACGGAAAAGAGACCCAGTACTTC. The chain employs TRBV7-8 and TRBJ2-5; the D gene is possibly TRBD2 (6 bases). Germline V gene data show CDR1 as SGHVS and CDR2 as FQNEAQ. CDR3 length: 16 residues. The V and J ends lost 5 bases and 3 bases respectively, with 19 bases between them.

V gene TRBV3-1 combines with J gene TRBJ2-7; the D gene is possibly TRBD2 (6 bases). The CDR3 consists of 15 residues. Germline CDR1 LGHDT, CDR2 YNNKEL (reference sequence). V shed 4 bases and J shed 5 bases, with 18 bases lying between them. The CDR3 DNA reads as TGTGCCAGCAGCCCGGCGAGCGGAGGGGCCCACGAGCAGTACGTC. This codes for CASSPASGGAHEQYV.

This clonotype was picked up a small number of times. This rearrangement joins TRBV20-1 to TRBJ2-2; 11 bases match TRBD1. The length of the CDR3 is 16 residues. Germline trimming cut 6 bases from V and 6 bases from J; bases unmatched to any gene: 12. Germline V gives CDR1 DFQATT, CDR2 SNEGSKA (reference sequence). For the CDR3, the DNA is TGCAGTGCCCGGGACAGGGGGAAGGGAGGTCCCGGGGAGCTGTTTTTT. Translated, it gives CSARDRGKGGPGELFF.

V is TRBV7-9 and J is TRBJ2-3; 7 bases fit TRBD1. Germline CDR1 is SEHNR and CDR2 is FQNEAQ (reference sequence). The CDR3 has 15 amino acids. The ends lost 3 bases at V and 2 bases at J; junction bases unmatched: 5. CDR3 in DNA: TGTGCCAGCAGCTTCCTACAGGGGCTCACAGATACGCAGTATTTT. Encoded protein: CASSFLQGLTDTQYF.

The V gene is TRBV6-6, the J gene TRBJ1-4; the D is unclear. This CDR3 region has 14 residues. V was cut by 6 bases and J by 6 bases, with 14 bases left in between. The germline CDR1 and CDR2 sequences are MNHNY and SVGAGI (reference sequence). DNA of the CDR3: TGTGCCAGCAGGAGGGAAGGGTCGTATGAAAAACTGTTTTTT. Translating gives CASRREGSYEKLFF.